The 16 T cell receptor beta chains reported below all come from one sample, sequenced in a study of shared clonotypes between healthy human individuals. Sequencing was performed with immunoSEQ multiplex PCR; in TCRdb, only in-frame clones are kept and a portion is missing. The repertoire includes about 660,000 clones, approximately 79% of them detected once, and 1.5% to 2% sits in the top ten. The source material was memory CD4+ T cells sorted from blood. Subset in this sample: CD45RA-negative fraction. Every receptor here comes from a woman in her 30s in good health.

This rearrangement joins TRBV18 to TRBJ2-5; a possible D gene is TRBD2 (5 bases). V lost 2 bases, J lost 2 bases, and 12 bases lay in between. This CDR3 contains 15 residues. Germline V gives CDR1 KGHSH, CDR2 LQKENI. In nucleotides, the CDR3 is TGTGCCAGCTCACCAGAAGCGTCGGGACAAGAGACCCAGTACTTC. Residues: CASSPEASGQETQYF.

Concerning this clone: A much larger clonotype is one base distant, so this may be a read error. Other nucleotide sequences in the sample specify the same CDR3. This chain links TRBV7-2 with TRBJ2-3; D unclear. Germline V gene data show CDR1 as SGHTA and CDR2 as FQGNSA. V was clipped by 2 bases and J by 1 base, with 4 bases between them. This CDR3 is built from 13 residues. This CDR3 reads CASSLSGTDTQYF. Here the CDR3 DNA reads TGTGCCAGCAGCTTAAGCGGCACAGATACGCAGTATTTT.

J is TRBJ2-7 and V is TRBV6-5; 8 bases match TRBD2. V lost 4 bases and J lost 2; bases outside the gene matches: 1. Germline-derived CDR1 and CDR2 are MNHEY and SVGAGI. The CDR3 length is 13 residues. The CDR3 DNA reads TGTGCCAGCAGTTCCGGGAGGGCCTACGAGCAGTACTTC. It yields the protein CASSSGRAYEQYF.

The chain links TRBV10-3 to TRBJ2-1; 8 positions match TRBD2. J lost 4 bases, V lost 7 bases, and 6 bases had no gene match. The germline gives CDR1 ENHRY, CDR2 SYGVKD. This CDR3 comprises 14 residues. Here the CDR3 reads CAIKRSGSYNEQFF. CDR3 in DNA: TGTGCCATCAAGCGAAGCGGGAGTTACAATGAGCAGTTCTTC.

This chain joins TRBV29-1 and TRBJ2-5; D gene uncertain. Germline lookup yields CDR1 SQVTM and CDR2 ANQGSEA. This CDR3 comprises 14 residues. The V end lost 1 base, the J end lost 2 bases, and 11 bases lay between the germline ends. CDR3 loop: CSVEVGILQETQYF. The CDR3 nucleotides read TGCAGCGTTGAAGTGGGCATCTTACAAGAGACCCAGTACTTC.

This sequence joins TRBV28 and TRBJ2-2, with no clear D. CDR1 and CDR2 from the germline V gene are MDHEN and SYDVKM. Trimming cost V 6 bases and J 3 bases, with 20 bases left between them. The length of the CDR3 is 17 residues. In DNA form, the CDR3 reads TGTGCCAGCAGCCAACAATGGCCCGGTGACGACACCGGGGAGCTGTTTTTT. Its protein is CASSQQWPGDDTGELFF. Together with reference TRBV28 and TRBJ2-2, the CDR3 gives the full variable domain: DVKVTQSSRYLVKRTGEKVFLECVQDMDHENMFWYRQDPGLGLRLIYFSYDVKMKEKGDIPEGYSVSREKKERFSLILESASTNQTSMYLCASSQQWPGDDTGELFFGEGSRLTVL.

The rearrangement uses TRBV5-6 and TRBJ2-1, with 8 bases matching TRBD2. CDR1 is SGHDT and CDR2 is YYEEEE in the germline V gene. The CDR3 consists of 14 residues. V lost 7 bases, J lost 10 bases, and 13 bases stayed unmatched. CDR3 in amino acids: CASREGIAGWEQFF. CDR3 in DNA: TGTGCCAGCCGGGAAGGAATAGCGGGATGGGAGCAGTTCTTC.

The rearrangement links TRBV28 to TRBJ2-7, with TRBD2 matching over 7 bases. Looked up from germline, CDR1 is MDHEN and CDR2 is SYDVKM. The CDR3 contains 14 residues. V lost 6 bases, J lost 0 bases, and 5 bases stayed unmatched. The chain's CDR3 is CASSWGGISYEQYF. CDR3 nucleotides: TGTGCCAGCAGCTGGGGGGGAATCTCCTACGAGCAGTACTTC.

The chain recombines TRBV19 with TRBJ1-2, with D uncertain. Germline V gene lookup returns CDR1 LNHDA and CDR2 SQIVND (reference sequence). The V and J ends lost 5 bases and 2 bases respectively, with 6 bases between them. This CDR3 has 12 residues. The CDR3 sequence is CASSGMNYGYTF. The CDR3 DNA is TGTGCCAGTAGTGGAATGAACTATGGCTACACCTTC.

A word on this clone: Other DNA sequences in this specimen translate into the identical CDR3. This sequence joins TRBV9 and TRBJ2-7; the match to TRBD2 covers 7 bases. J gave up 4 bases and V 2 bases, and 3 bases lay outside the gene matches. This CDR3 is 13 amino acids long. The germline gives CDR1 SGDLS, CDR2 YYNGEE. CDR3 protein: CASSVAGDYEQYF. CDR3 nucleotides: TGTGCCAGCAGCGTGGCGGGAGATTACGAGCAGTACTTC.

The rearrangement joins TRBV29-1 to TRBJ1-1; 7 positions agree with TRBD1. Germline V gene data show CDR1 as SQVTM and CDR2 as ANQGSEA. The CDR3 consists of 13 residues. The V gene end was trimmed by 5 bases and the J gene end by 5 bases; junction bases not matched to a gene: 8. CDR3 loop: CSVRRGTGTEAFF. The CDR3 DNA sequence: TGCAGCGTTCGCAGGGGGACCGGAACTGAAGCTTTCTTT.

The chain uses TRBV27 and TRBJ1-2; 8 nucleotides align to TRBD1. The junction had 16 bases not matched to a gene; V was cut back by 6 bases and J by 7 bases. Germline V gene data show CDR1 as MNHEY and CDR2 as SMNVEV (reference sequence). There are 16 residues in the CDR3. CDR3 sequence reads: CASSQGAQELGSGYTF. The CDR3 DNA follows: TGTGCCAGCAGCCAGGGGGCGCAGGAATTAGGCTCTGGCTACACCTTC.

The rearrangement uses TRBV19 and TRBJ2-3; 10 bases are shared with TRBD2. From germline, CDR1 is LNHDA and CDR2 SQIVND (reference sequence). The junction had 9 bases not matched to a gene; V was cut back by 5 bases and J by 4 bases. CDR3 length: 16 amino acids. CDR3 DNA sequence: TGTGCCAGTAGTCTCGCCGCAGGACTAGCGGCAGATACGCAGTATTTT. Protein: CASSLAAGLAADTQYF. Full variable domain (remainder filled in from reference TRBV19 and TRBJ2-3): DGGITQSPKYLFRKEGQNVTLSCEQNLNHDAMYWYRQDPGQGLRLIYYSQIVNDFQKGDIAEGYSVSREKKESFPLTVTSAQKNPTAFYLCASSLAAGLAADTQYFGPGTRLTVL.

This clone was counted ten times or more. The chain is built from TRBV7-6 and TRBJ2-3; possibly TRBD2 for D (5 bases). Germline values: CDR1 SGHVS, CDR2 FNYEAQ. Trimming shortened V by 3 bases and J by 5 bases, and 12 bases separated the two germline ends. The CDR3 length is 14 residues. CDR3 protein: CASSFGLHGDTQYF. The CDR3 bases are TGTGCCAGCAGCTTCGGACTGCATGGAGATACGCAGTATTTT. The complete variable domain, with remaining parts taken from reference TRBV7-6 and TRBJ2-3, reads GAGVSQSPRYKVTKRGQDVALRCDPISGHVSLYWYRQALGQGPEFLTYFNYEAQQDKSGLPNDRFSAERPEGSISTLTIQRTEQRDSAMYRCASSFGLHGDTQYFGPGTRLTVL.

CDR3 region: CASKDGTFYGYTF. In DNA form, the CDR3 reads TGTGCCAGCAAAGACGGGACGTTCTATGGCTACACCTTC. J is TRBJ1-2 and V is TRBV28; a possible D gene is TRBD1 (5 bases). Germline V gives CDR1 MDHEN, CDR2 SYDVKM. The CDR3 is 13 residues long. V gave up 7 bases and J gave up 4 bases, with 13 bases separating them.

This rearrangement joins TRBV2 to TRBJ2-1; weak D call: TRBD1 (6 bases). V lost 6 bases to trimming and J lost 4 bases, with 16 bases between them. This CDR3 contains 15 residues. CDR1 and CDR2 (germline): SNHLY, FYNNEI. CDR3 loop: CASSLQGLQYNEQFF. The CDR3 region has the DNA TGTGCCAGCAGCCTACAGGGTCTGCAGTACAATGAGCAGTTCTTC.